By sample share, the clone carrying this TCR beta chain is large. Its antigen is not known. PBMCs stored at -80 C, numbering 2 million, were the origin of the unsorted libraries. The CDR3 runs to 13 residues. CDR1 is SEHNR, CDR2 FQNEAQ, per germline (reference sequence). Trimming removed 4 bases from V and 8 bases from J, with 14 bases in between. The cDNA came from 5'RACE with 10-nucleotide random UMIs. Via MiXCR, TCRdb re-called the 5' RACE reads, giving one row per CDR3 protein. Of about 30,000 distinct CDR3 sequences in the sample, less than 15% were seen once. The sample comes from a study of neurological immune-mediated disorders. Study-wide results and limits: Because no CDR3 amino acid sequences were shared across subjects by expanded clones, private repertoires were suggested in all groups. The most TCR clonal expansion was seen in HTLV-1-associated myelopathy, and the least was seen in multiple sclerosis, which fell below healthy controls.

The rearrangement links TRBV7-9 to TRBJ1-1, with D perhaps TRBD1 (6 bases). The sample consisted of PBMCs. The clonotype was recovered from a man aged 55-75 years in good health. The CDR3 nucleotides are TGTGCCAGCAGCTCCCAATATGACAGGGAAGCTTTCTTT. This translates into CASSSQYDREAFF.